This T cell receptor (beta chain) was captured by sequencing in a study of shared clonotypes between healthy human individuals. Overall study findings and caveats: Among donors, the sharing of clonotypes was expected to be influenced by sequencing depth. Sample collection involved blood only; tissue repertoires are likely different.

As concerns this clone: Its specificity is unknown.

Assay: immunoSEQ multiplex PCR; the TCRdb copy retains only in-frame clones and omits some. This table holds roughly 2,000,000 clones, roughly 94% found once. CDR1 and CDR2 from the germline V gene are MNHEY and SMNVEV (reference sequence). The CDR3 runs to 14 residues. V gave up 3 bases and J gave up 7 bases, with 16 bases separating them. In the naive CD8 group, cells lacked CD45RO and were positively selected for CCR7, so terminally differentiated effector memory CD45RA+ cells were left out. The sequenced sample was naive CD8+ T cells sorted from blood. J is TRBJ2-7 and V is TRBV27; D is possibly TRBD1 (5 bases). This TCR derives from a man between 18 and 29 years old in good health. The CDR3 sequence: CASSLWAGIGEQYF. The CDR3 DNA reads as TGTGCCAGCAGTTTGTGGGCAGGGATTGGTGAGCAGTACTTC.